The sample holds a few counts of the clone carrying this TCR beta chain. The antigen is unknown. In germline, CDR1 is SGHRS, CDR2 YFSETQ. The CDR3 has 15 amino acids. The V gene end was trimmed by 4 bases and the J gene end by 7 bases; junction bases not matched to a gene: 8. The sample is drawn from a study of blood T cells in healthy people across ages. Whole-study results and caveats: PBMCs that were unsorted prevented a conclusive naive versus antigen-experienced comparison. Observed TCR beta diversity showed a strong correlation with the percentage of naive T cells as measured by flow cytometry.

For the second PCR, which ran for 7 to 11 cycles, a sample-barcoded 5' primer and a J-beta primer mix were used. All samples yielded 2.5 million or more CDR3-containing paired-end reads. TCRdb re-analysed the 5' RACE reads in MiXCR, keeping a single row per CDR3 protein. The sample lists about 780,000 distinct CDR3 sequences; less than 60% were seen once. This TCR came from an older man in good health. Sequenced input: blood. The genes are TRBV5-1 and TRBJ1-6, with TRBD1 identical over 7 bases. The CDR3 nucleotides read TGCGCCAGCAGCAAACGGACAGGAGAAAATTCACCCCTCCACTTT. Its protein is CASSKRTGENSPLHF.